The T cell receptor beta chain described here comes from a study of blood T cell repertoires in COVID-19. Study processing details: Reference gene primer amplification in the assay estimated nucleated cell counts. Here immunoSEQ multiplex PCR was the method, and the copy in TCRdb shows in-frame clones only, minus some. The V and J calls and the clone size are those of that table, but D and trimming were determined from the DNA. The table lists about 130,000 clones, 60% to 75% of them singletons. The germline V gene encodes CDR1 SGHTA and CDR2 FQGNSA. V lost 0 bases, J lost 8 bases, and 8 bases stayed unmatched. The CDR3 extends over 16 amino acids. About this clone itself: The same CDR3 can be traced to other DNA sequences in this sample.

What was sequenced was peripheral blood. The TCR sequence derives from a woman in her 70s with acute or convalescent COVID-19. The rearrangement links TRBV7-2 to TRBJ2-2, with 8 bases lining up with TRBD2. The CDR3 region is CASSLARGGPVGELFF. The DNA of the CDR3 is TGTGCCAGCAGCTTAGCCCGGGGGGGTCCGGTGGGGGAGCTGTTTTTT.